The clone carrying this TCR beta chain was seen only once. The antigen remains undetermined. This table comes from immunoSEQ multiplex PCR, and its TCRdb copy is limited to in-frame clones, with some not included. Among roughly 120,000 clones listed, roughly nine tenths were seen once. The data belong to a study of T cell responses to AZD1222 COVID-19 vaccine. At the level of the study: Doses given second, at about 4 or about 12 weeks, were pooled. Points from the study as a whole: Most donors were white British, females outnumbered males, and clonal diversity was possibly underestimated. The CD4 TCRs associated with vaccination extended across spike and predominated at 160-218 and 743-854. Only a handful of AZD1222 recipients, several in all, had baseline seropositivity.

CDR1 is SGHDT, CDR2 YYEEEE, per germline. The V end lost 0 bases, the J end lost 2 bases, and 12 bases lay between the germline ends. The CDR3 runs 16 residues. The source is an adult in good health. V usage is TRBV5-6 and J usage is TRBJ1-5; D remains ambiguous. The material sequenced was peripheral blood, taken on day 0 of AZD1222 vaccination. CDR3 region: CASSLGRGYRNQPQHF. The DNA for the CDR3 is TGTGCCAGCAGCTTGGGCAGAGGGTATCGCAATCAGCCCCAGCATTTT.